This TCR beta chain is from a study of blood T cell repertoires in COVID-19. The CDR3 has 14 residues. The V and J ends lost 1 base and 3 bases respectively, with 9 bases between them. Looked up from germline, CDR1 is LGHDT and CDR2 is YNNKEL (reference sequence). Concerning this clone itself: Other nucleotide sequences from this sample produce the same CDR3.

Recruits, aged about 18 to 100 years, lived in about two dozen US areas. Categorization into cohorts depended on clinical history that participants reported. Profiled with immunoSEQ multiplex PCR; TCRdb holds only in-frame clones, not every one. This sample yields 200,000 or so clones, of which 75% to 90% are seen a single time; about 3.3% belongs to the top ten. This clonotype was sampled from a woman between 18 and 29 years old in a cohort exposed to, infected with or recovered from COVID-19 (not recorded which). The rearrangement links TRBV3-1 (or the pseudogene TRBV3-2) to TRBJ1-2, with unresolved D. Source material: PBMCs or T cells enriched from blood (not recorded which). The CDR3 nucleotides are TGTGCCAGCAGCCAAGGTGAGGGCTACTATGGCTACACCTTC. It is translated as CASSQGEGYYGYTF.